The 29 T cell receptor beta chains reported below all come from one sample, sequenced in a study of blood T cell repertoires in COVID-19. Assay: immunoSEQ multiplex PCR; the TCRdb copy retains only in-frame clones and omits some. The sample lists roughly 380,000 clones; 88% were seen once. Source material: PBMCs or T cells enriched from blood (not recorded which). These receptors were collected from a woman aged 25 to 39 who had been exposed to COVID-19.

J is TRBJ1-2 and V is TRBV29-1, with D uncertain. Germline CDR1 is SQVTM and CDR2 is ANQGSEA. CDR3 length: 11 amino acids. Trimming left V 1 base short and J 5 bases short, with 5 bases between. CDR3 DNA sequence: TGCAGCGTTGAAGGTGTATATGGCTACACCTTC. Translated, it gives CSVEGVYGYTF.

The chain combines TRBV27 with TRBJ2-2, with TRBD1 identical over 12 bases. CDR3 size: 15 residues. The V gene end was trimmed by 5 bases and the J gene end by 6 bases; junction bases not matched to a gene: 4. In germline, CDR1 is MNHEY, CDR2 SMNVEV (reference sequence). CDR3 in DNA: TGTGCCAGCAGTCCGGGACAGGGGGCGGCCGGGGAGCTGTTTTTT. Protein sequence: CASSPGQGAAGELFF.

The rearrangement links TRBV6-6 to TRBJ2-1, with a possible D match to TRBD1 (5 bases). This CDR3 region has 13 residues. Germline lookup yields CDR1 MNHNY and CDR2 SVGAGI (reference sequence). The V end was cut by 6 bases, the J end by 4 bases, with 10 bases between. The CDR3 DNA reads TGTGCCAGCAGCCCTCGACAGTACAATGAGCAGTTCTTC. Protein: CASSPRQYNEQFF.

Here the CDR3 DNA reads TGTGCCAGCAGTGAAGGGGCAGCAGATACGCAGTATTTT. Protein: CASSEGAADTQYF. The rearrangement uses TRBV25-1 and TRBJ2-3, with D possibly being TRBD1 (5 bases). This CDR3 is 13 amino acids long. Germline V CDR1 and CDR2: MGHDK, SYGVNS. Trimming left V 2 bases short and J 4 bases short, with 7 bases between.

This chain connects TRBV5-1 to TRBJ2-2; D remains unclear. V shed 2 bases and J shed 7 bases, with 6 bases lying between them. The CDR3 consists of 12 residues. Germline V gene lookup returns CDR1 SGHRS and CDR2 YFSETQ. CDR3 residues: CASSFVYGELFF. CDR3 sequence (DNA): TGCGCCAGCAGCTTTGTTTACGGGGAGCTGTTTTTT.

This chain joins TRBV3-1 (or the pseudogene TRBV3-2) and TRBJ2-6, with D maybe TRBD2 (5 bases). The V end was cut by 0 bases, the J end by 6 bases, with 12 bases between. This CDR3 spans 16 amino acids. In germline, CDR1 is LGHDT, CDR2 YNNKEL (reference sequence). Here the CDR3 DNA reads TGTGCCAGCAGCCAAGATTACGGACTCTCGGCCAACGTCCTGACTTTC. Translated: CASSQDYGLSANVLTF.

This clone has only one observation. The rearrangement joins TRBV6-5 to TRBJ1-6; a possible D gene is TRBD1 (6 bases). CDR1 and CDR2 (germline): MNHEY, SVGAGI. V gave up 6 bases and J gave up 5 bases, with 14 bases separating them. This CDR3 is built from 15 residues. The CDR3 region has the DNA TGTGCCAGCAGCCGGCAAGGACAGAATAATTCACCCCTCCACTTT. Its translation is CASSRQGQNNSPLHF.

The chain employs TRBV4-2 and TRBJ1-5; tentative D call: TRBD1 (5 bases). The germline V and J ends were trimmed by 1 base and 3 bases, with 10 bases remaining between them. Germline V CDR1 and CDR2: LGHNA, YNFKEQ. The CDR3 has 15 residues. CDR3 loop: CASSQGGQTNQPQHF. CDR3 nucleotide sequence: TGTGCCAGCAGCCAAGGCGGACAAACCAATCAGCCCCAGCATTTT.

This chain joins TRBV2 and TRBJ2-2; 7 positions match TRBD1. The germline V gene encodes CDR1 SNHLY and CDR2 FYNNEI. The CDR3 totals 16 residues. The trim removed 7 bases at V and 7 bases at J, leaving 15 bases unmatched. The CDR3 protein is CASKTEQGSWVGELFF. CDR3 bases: TGTGCCAGCAAGACAGAACAGGGGTCATGGGTCGGGGAGCTGTTTTTT.

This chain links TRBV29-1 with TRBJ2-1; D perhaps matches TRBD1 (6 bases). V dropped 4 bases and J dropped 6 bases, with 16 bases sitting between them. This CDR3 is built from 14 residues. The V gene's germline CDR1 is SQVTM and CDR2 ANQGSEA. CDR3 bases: TGCAGCGTTGTTCAGGGGCCAAGGATCAATGAGCAGTTCTTC. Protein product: CSVVQGPRINEQFF.

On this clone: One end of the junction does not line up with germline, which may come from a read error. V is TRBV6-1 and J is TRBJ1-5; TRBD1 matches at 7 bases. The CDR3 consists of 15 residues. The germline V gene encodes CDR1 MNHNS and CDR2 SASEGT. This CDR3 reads CASGEGAPVNQPQHF. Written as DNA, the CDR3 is TGTGCCAGCGGTGAGGGGGCGCCGGTCAATCAGCCCCAGCATTTT.

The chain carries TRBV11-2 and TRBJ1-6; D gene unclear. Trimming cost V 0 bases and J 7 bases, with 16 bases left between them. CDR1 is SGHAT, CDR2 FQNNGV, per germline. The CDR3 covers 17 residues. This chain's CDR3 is CASSLDLWETRNSPLHF. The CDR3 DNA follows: TGTGCCAGCAGCTTAGATCTATGGGAGACCAGAAATTCACCCCTCCACTTT.

CDR3 amino acids: CASSPRGIDEQYF. CDR3 coding DNA: TGTGCCAGCTCACCGCGGGGAATCGACGAGCAGTACTTC. This chain links TRBV18 with TRBJ2-7; possibly TRBD2 for D (6 bases). Germline CDR1 KGHSH, CDR2 LQKENI. The V end was cut by 3 bases, the J end by 5 bases, with 11 bases between. The CDR3 sequence is 13 residues long.

Here the CDR3 reads CSASSVQGLNTEAFF. The DNA for the CDR3 is TGCAGTGCTAGTTCAGTACAGGGGCTCAACACTGAAGCTTTCTTT. V and J are TRBV20-1 and TRBJ1-1, with TRBD1 identical over 7 bases. V shed 3 bases and J 2 bases; nucleotides not matched to a gene: 9. Germline V gene sequence: CDR1 DFQATT, CDR2 SNEGSKA (reference sequence). The CDR3 runs to 15 residues.

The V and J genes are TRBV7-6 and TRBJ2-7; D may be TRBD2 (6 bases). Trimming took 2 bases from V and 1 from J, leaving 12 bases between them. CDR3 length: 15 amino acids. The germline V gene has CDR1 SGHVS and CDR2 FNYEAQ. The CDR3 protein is CASSLLGGESYEQYF. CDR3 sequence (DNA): TGTGCCAGCAGCTTATTAGGCGGGGAGTCCTACGAGCAGTACTTC.

Written as DNA, the CDR3 is TGTGCCAGCAGCTTAGACCTGGGCGCAGGTGGCTACACCTTC. Translating it yields CASSLDLGAGGYTF. The chain employs TRBV11-2 and TRBJ1-2, with unresolved D. CDR3 size: 14 residues. Germline assignment: CDR1 SGHAT and CDR2 FQNNGV. Between the trimmed V and J ends, which lost 0 bases and 7 bases, there was a span of 12 bases. Filled out from reference TRBV11-2 and TRBJ1-2, the complete variable domain reads EAGVAQSPRYKIIEKRQSVAFWCNPISGHATLYWYQQILGQGPKLLIQFQNNGVVDDSQLPKDRFSAERLKGVDSTLKIQPAKLEDSAVYLCASSLDLGAGGYTFGSGTRLTVV.

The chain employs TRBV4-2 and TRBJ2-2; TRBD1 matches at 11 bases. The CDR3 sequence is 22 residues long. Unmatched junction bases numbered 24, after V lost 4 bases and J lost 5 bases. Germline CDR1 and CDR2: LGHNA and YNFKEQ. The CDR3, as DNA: TGTGCCAGCAGCCCTAATCGGGACAGGGGGTTTCTGAGTAGCGGAAGAACCGGGGAGCTGTTTTTT. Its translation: CASSPNRDRGFLSSGRTGELFF.

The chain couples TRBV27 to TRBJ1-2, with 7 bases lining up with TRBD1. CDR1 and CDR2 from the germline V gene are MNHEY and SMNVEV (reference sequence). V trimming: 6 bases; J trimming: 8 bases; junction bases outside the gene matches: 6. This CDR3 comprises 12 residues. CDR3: CASSFDRVGYTF. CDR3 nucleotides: TGTGCCAGCAGCTTCGACAGGGTCGGCTACACCTTC.

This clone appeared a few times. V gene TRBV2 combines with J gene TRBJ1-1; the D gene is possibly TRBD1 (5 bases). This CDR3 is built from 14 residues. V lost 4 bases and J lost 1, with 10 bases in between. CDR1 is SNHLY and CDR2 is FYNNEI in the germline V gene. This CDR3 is CASSVSGENTEAFF. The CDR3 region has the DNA TGTGCCAGCAGTGTTTCGGGGGAGAACACTGAAGCTTTCTTT.

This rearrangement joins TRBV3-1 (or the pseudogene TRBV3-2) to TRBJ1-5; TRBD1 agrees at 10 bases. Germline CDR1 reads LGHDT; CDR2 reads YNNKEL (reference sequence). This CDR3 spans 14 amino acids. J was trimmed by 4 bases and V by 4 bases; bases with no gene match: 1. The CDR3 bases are TGTGCCAGCAGCCGGACAGGGGGGAATCAGCCCCAGCATTTT. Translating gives CASSRTGGNQPQHF.

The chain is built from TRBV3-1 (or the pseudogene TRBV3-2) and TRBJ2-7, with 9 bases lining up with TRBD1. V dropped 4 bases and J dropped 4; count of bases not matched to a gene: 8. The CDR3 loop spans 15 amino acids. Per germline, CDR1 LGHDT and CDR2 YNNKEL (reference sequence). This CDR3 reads CASSPRTGGPYEQYF. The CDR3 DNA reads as TGTGCCAGCAGCCCCCGAACAGGGGGCCCTTACGAGCAGTACTTC.

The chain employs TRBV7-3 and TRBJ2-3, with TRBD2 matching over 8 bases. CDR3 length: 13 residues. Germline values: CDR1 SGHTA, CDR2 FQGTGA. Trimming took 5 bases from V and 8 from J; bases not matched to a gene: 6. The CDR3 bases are TGTGCCAGCAGCCAGACTAGCGCAGTTACGCAGTATTTT. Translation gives CASSQTSAVTQYF.

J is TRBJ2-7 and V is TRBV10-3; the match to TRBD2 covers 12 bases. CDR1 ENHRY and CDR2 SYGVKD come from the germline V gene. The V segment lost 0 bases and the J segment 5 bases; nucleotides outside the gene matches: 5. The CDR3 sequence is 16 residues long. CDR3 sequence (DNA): TGTGCCATCAGTGAGTCCGTGACTAGCGGGAGCAACGAGCAGTACTTC. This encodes CAISESVTSGSNEQYF.

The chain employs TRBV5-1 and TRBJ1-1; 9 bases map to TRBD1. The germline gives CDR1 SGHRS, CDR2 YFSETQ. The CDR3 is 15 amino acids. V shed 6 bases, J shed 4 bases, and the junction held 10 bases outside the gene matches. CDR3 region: CASNPGQGTFTEAFF. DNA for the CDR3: TGCGCCAGCAACCCGGGACAGGGAACGTTCACTGAAGCTTTCTTT.

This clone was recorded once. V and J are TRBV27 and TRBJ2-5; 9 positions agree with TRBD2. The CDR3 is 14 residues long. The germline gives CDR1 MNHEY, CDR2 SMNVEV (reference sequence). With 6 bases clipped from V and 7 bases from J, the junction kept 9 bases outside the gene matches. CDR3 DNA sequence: TGTGCCAGCAGCCCTGCTAGCGGGAAGGGGACCCAGTACTTC. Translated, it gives CASSPASGKGTQYF.

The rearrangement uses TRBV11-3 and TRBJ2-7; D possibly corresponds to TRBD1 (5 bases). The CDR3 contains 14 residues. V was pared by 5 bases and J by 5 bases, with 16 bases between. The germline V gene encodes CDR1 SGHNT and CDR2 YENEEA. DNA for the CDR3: TGTGCCAGCAGCCCCTCGGCATGGGGCCACGAGCAGTACTTC. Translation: CASSPSAWGHEQYF.

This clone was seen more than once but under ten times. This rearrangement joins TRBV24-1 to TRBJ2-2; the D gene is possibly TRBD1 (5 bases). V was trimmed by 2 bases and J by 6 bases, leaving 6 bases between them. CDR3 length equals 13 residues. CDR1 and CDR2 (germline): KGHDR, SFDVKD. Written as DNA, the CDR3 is TGTGCCACCAGTGATTGGGGCTCCGGGGAGCTGTTTTTT. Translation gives CATSDWGSGELFF.

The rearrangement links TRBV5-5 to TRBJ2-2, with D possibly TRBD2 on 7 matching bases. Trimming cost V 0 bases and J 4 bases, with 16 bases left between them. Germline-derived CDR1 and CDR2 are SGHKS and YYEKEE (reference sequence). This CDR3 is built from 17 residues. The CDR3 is CASSLGGGGPVTGELFF. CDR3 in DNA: TGTGCCAGCAGCTTGGGAGGGGGAGGGCCTGTCACCGGGGAGCTGTTTTTT.

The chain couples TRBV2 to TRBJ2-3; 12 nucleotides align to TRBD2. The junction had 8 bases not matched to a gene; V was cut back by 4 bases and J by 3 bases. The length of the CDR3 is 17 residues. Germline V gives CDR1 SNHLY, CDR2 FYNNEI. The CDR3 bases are TGTGCCAGCAGTGGACTAGCGGGAGAGACGGGGACAGATACGCAGTATTTT. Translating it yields CASSGLAGETGTDTQYF.